This entry concerns a single TCR beta chain. The CDR3 covers 14 residues. V gave up 3 bases and J gave up 3 bases, with 9 bases separating them. Germline lookup yields CDR1 MDHEN and CDR2 SYDVKM. This entry comes from a study of shared clonotypes between healthy human individuals. Background on the study: The study enrolled two women and three men aged 18 to 49.

Measured with immunoSEQ multiplex PCR; TCRdb has only the in-frame clones, and not every one. The sample has about 460,000 clones, about 74% seen once. Healthy adults negative for HIV, lacking recent acute infections or vaccinations, served as donors. The receptor's source is a woman aged 40 to 55 in good health. Some clones in this sample may be carry-over from other donors' samples. The chain employs TRBV28 and TRBJ1-5; D unresolved. What was sequenced was PBMCs. The CDR3 sequence: CASSFIGFNQPQHF. DNA for the CDR3: TGTGCCAGCAGTTTCATAGGGTTCAATCAGCCCCAGCATTTT.